This TCR beta chain was observed in a study of cytomegalovirus exposure and HLA in healthy donors. A word on this clone: Its specificity is unknown.

Healthy individuals who donated bone marrow served as the donors. Study-wide findings and caveats: Later genetic work tied a missense DCLRE1C variant to beta-chain V and J trimming.

CDR1 and CDR2 from the germline V gene are MNHEY and SMNVEV (reference sequence). Trimming removed 2 bases from V and 4 bases from J, with 12 bases in between. The CDR3 extends over 15 amino acids. PCR primers comprised 60 Vbeta and 13 Jbeta primers. The repertoire was sequenced with immunoSEQ multiplex PCR; TCRdb's copy has only in-frame clones and lacks some. The sample contains roughly 150,000 clones, less than 90% of which appear only once. The sequence was obtained from a man aged 25-45 years in good health and CMV-seronegative. Material: PBMCs. This rearrangement joins TRBV27 to TRBJ1-3, with a weak D call TRBD1 (5 bases). The CDR3 here is CASSLVRGSGNTIYF. The CDR3 DNA is TGTGCCAGCAGTTTAGTTCGGGGGTCCGGAAACACCATATATTTT.